This T cell receptor beta chain appears in the sequencing data of a study of blood T cell repertoires in COVID-19. About the study: Acute and convalescent COVID-19 specimens originated in the United States, Italy and Spain. PBMCs, B-cell-depleted T cells, or T cells provided the cDNA or gDNA that made up the material.

The germline V gene encodes CDR1 MDHEN and CDR2 SYDVKM. V was clipped by 8 bases and J by 7 bases, with 15 bases between them. This CDR3 is built from 14 residues. The count of this clone is one. As originally analysed: Reference gene primer amplification gave nucleated cell count estimates. The table came from immunoSEQ multiplex PCR; TCRdb's copy has only in-frame clones and leaves some out. V and J calls and clone size are given by that table; D and trimming were obtained from the DNA. Of 100,000 to 120,000 clones in the sample, under 80% were seen once. Sample: peripheral blood. The receptor's source is a woman in her 70s with acute or convalescent COVID-19. The rearrangement joins TRBV28 to TRBJ1-6, with a possible D match to TRBD1 (5 bases). CDR3 nucleotides: TGTGCCAGCTGGATCAGGGATCGCAATTCACCCCTCCACTTT. Its translation: CASWIRDRNSPLHF.